This T cell receptor beta chain was captured in a study of blood T cell repertoires in COVID-19. Study summary: The origin of the acute and convalescent COVID-19 samples was the United States, Italy and Spain. The cDNA or gDNA used as material had been derived from T cells, B-cell-depleted T cells, or PBMCs.

The CDR3 consists of 15 residues. Germline CDR1 reads SGHVS; CDR2 reads FNYEAQ. V lost 1 base, J lost 7 bases, and 16 bases lay in between. Authors' data handling: The authors estimated nucleated cell counts from reference gene primer amplification. Assay used: immunoSEQ multiplex PCR; TCRdb lists only in-frame clones, some missing. V and J calls and clone size come straight from that table; D and trimming were deduced from the DNA. Altogether a few hundred thousand clones are present, 75% to 90% being singletons, with the ten largest covering about 2.2%. This TCR was sampled from a woman between 45 and 65 years old who had recovered from COVID-19. The sample was peripheral blood. This chain joins TRBV7-6 and TRBJ1-1, with a possible D match to TRBD1 (6 bases). DNA for the CDR3: TGTGCCAGCAGCTTAGGGGGGGGGCCCGGCGGTGAAGCTTTCTTT. Protein: CASSLGGGPGGEAFF. Variable domain in full (rest from reference TRBV7-6 and TRBJ1-1): GAGVSQSPRYKVTKRGQDVALRCDPISGHVSLYWYRQALGQGPEFLTYFNYEAQQDKSGLPNDRFSAERPEGSISTLTIQRTEQRDSAMYRCASSLGGGPGGEAFFGQGTRLTVV.